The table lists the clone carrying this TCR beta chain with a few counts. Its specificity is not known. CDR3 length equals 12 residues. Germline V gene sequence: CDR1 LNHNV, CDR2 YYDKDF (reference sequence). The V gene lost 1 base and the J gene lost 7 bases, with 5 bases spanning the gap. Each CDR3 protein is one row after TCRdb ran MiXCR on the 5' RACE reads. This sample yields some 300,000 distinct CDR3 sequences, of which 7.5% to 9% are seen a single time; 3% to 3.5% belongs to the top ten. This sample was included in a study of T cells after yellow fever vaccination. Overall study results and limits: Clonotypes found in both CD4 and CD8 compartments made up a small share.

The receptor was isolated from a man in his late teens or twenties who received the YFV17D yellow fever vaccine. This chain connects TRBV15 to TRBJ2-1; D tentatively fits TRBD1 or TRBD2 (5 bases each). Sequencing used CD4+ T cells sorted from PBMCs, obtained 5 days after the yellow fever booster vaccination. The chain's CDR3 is CATSRGGNEQFF. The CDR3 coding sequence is TGTGCCACCAGCAGAGGGGGGAATGAGCAGTTCTTC.